The TCR beta chain under discussion was sequenced for a study of cytomegalovirus exposure and HLA in healthy donors. 60 Vbeta and 13 Jbeta primers were used in PCR. The table came from immunoSEQ multiplex PCR; TCRdb's copy has only in-frame clones and leaves some out. In total, the table holds about 200,000 clones. Looked up from germline, CDR1 is SGHTS and CDR2 is YDEGEE. The CDR3 length is 11 residues. Trimming removed 4 bases at V and 5 bases at J, with 7 bases between. Study results and caveats: Excluded were some V segments that proved indistinguishable, including TRBV6-2 and TRBV6-3. TCR beta sequences reportedly predicted most subjects' HLA-A and HLA-B alleles accurately.

Regarding this clone: What it binds is not known.

This chain links TRBV5-8 with TRBJ2-7; D not resolved. Source material: PBMCs. This receptor was taken from a boy between 10 and 17 years old in good health and CMV-seronegative. This chain's CDR3 is CASSPNHEQYF. CDR3 DNA: TGTGCCAGCAGCCCTAACCACGAGCAGTACTTC.